This T cell receptor (beta chain) was captured in a study of T cell clones after liver transplantation. Study-level results: In 5 of 8 subjects, circulating graft-donor-reactive CD4 TCRbeta sequences fell significantly after transplant.

Regarding this clone: No antigen is known for it.

Produced via immunoSEQ multiplex PCR; TCRdb's table is partial and in-frame only. The sample lists under 85,000 clones, 80% occurring once. Germline CDR1 reads SGDLS; CDR2 reads YYNGEE. The CDR3 has 14 amino acids. V shed 2 bases, J shed 4 bases, and the junction held 3 bases outside the gene matches. Specimen: CD4+ T cells from blood, collected 12 months after liver transplant. The origin of this receptor is a human patient who received a liver transplant. Among the T cells, some may be from the graft donor. The chain has TRBV9 and TRBJ2-3; 8 nucleotides align to TRBD2. The chain's CDR3 is CASSVSGTADTQYF. The CDR3 nucleotides are TGTGCCAGCAGCGTTAGCGGGACGGCAGATACGCAGTATTTT.